These T cell receptor beta chains were read from a single sample in a study of shared clonotypes between healthy human individuals. Data came from immunoSEQ multiplex PCR; TCRdb stores just in-frame clones and leaves some out. The data show roughly 2.1 million clones, with 90% to 95% seen just once and 1.7% held by the top ten. The sample taken for sequencing was naive CD8+ T cells from PBMCs. These receptors all stem from a man aged 18 to 29 in good health. Some clones in this sample may be carry-over from other donors' samples. The CDR3 runs from the conserved cysteine through the conserved F or W. A D gene is named only where the DNA matches it firmly. Clone sizes are given selectively: once, few, many, or a class where the clone is expanded.

j_gene	v_gene	d_gene	abundance	CDR3nt	CDR3aa
TRBJ2-7	TRBV27	.	.	TGTGCCAGCAGTTTAGCAGGCCCTTACGAGCAGTACTTC	CASSLAGPYEQYF
TRBJ2-5	TRBV30	TRBD2	.	TGTGCCTCCGGACTAGCGGAGAACGAAGAGACCCAGTACTTC	CASGLAENEETQYF
TRBJ2-1	TRBV7-6	TRBD2	.	TGTGCCAGCAGCGAGGGGACTACTTCCTACAATGAGCAGTTCTTC	CASSEGTTSYNEQFF
TRBJ1-1	TRBV28	.	.	TGTGCCAGCAGTTTTTGGGCCCCCCGACAGATAATGAACACTGAAGCTTTCTTT	CASSFWAPRQIMNTEAFF
TRBJ1-2	TRBV10-2	TRBD1	.	TGCGCCAGCAGTGAGGCAGGACAGGGAGACTATGGCTACACCTTC	CASSEAGQGDYGYTF
TRBJ2-1	TRBV29-1	TRBD2	.	TGCAGCGTTGACGCGGGACTAGGCAATGAGCAGTTCTTC	CSVDAGLGNEQFF
TRBJ2-2	TRBV10-1	TRBD2	once	TGCGCCAGCAGTGAAGGGGCTAGCGGGGCAGCACACACCGGGGAGCTGTTTTTT	CASSEGASGAAHTGELFF
TRBJ2-6	TRBV30	.	.	TGTGCCTTTAATGGGGGTTCTGGGGCCAACGTCCTGACTTTC	CAFNGGSGANVLTF
TRBJ2-2	TRBV19	.	.	TGTGCCAGTATGGCGCGGGGCACCGGGGAGCTGTTTTTT	CASMARGTGELFF
TRBJ2-1	TRBV9	TRBD2	.	TGTGCCAGCAGCTCCGGGACTAGCGGGAGGAGGGCCTTCAATGAGCAGTTCTTC	CASSSGTSGRRAFNEQFF
TRBJ1-4	TRBV6-1	.	.	TGTGCCAGCAGTGCCCCCAGGGGAGGGTTTGTGTTGGCTTTGTTTTTT	CASSAPRGGFVLALFF
TRBJ2-1	TRBV5-4	.	.	TGTGCCAGCACCCCTCGAGCCAGCTCCTACAATGAGCAGTTCTTC	CASTPRASSYNEQFF
TRBJ2-7	TRBV7-8	TRBD2	.	TGTGCCAGCAGCTTACTACCCGTAGCGGGAAGCTCCTACGAGCAGTACTTC	CASSLLPVAGSSYEQYF
TRBJ2-1	TRBV12-5	.	.	TGTGCTAGTGGTTTGGGGGCTAGCTCGGGTCATGAGCAGTTCTTC	CASGLGASSGHEQFF
TRBJ1-1	TRBV10-3	.	.	TGTGCTTCTCAAACGGGTGTTGGGGGGCGCGGGAACACTGAAGCTTTCTTT	CASQTGVGGRGNTEAFF
TRBJ1-1	TRBV7-9	.	few	TGTGCCAGCAGCCGGGACCCTCGGGCTGAAGCTTTCTTT	CASSRDPRAEAFF
TRBJ2-7	TRBV10-3	TRBD1	.	TGTGCCATCAGTGGGTCGGGACAGGGGACAGTCGAGCAGTACTTC	CAISGSGQGTVEQYF
TRBJ2-2	TRBV28	TRBD1	.	TGTGCCAGCAGTTTACTCTGGAAGGGACAGGGGTGGTTCGGGGAGCTGTTTTTT	CASSLLWKGQGWFGELFF
TRBJ2-7	TRBV27	TRBD2	.	TGTGCCAGCAGTTTAAAATCTAGCGGCTACGAGCAGTACTTC	CASSLKSSGYEQYF
TRBJ1-1	TRBV10-3	.	.	TGTGCCATCGCCCGGGGGGCCGCTGAAGCTTTCTTT	CAIARGAAEAFF
TRBJ2-2	TRBV4-1	TRBD1	.	TGCGCCAGCAGTTGGATAGGGGGCTCCGGGGAGCTGTTTTTT	CASSWIGGSGELFF
TRBJ2-1	TRBV5-1	.	.	TGCGCCAGCTCGGGATGGGGCTACAATGAGCAGTTCTTC	CASSGWGYNEQFF
TRBJ2-2	TRBV28	TRBD1	.	TGTGCCAGCAGTTTGTCCGTACAGGGGTGGCTGTTTTTT	CASSLSVQGWLFF
TRBJ2-7	TRBV19	.	once	TGTGCCAGTAGTATAATGCGACACCACGAGCAGTACTTC	CASSIMRHHEQYF
TRBJ2-2	TRBV11-2	.	.	TGTGCCAGCAGCTCTCTCGGGGATTCCGGGGAGCTGTTTTTT	CASSSLGDSGELFF
TRBJ1-5	TRBV27	TRBD1	.	TGTGCCAGCAGTCCTCGACAGGGATCTTTACTAGGGAGCAATCAGCCCCAGCATTTT	CASSPRQGSLLGSNQPQHF
TRBJ2-7	TRBV2	TRBD2	once	TGTGCCAGCAGTGAAGCGCTTTGGAGGGAGGGCCCCTACGAGCAGTACTTC	CASSEALWREGPYEQYF
TRBJ2-1	TRBV9	.	.	TGTGCCAGCAGCCCCGTGGGGGGGCGCAACAATGAGCAGTTCTTC	CASSPVGGRNNEQFF
TRBJ2-2	TRBV28	.	.	TGTGCCAGCAGTTTAAAGGGTGTGAACACCGGGGAGCTGTTTTTT	CASSLKGVNTGELFF
TRBJ2-3	TRBV30	.	.	TGTGCCTGGAGTGTAGGGTCGGGAGTAGATACGCAGTATTTT	CAWSVGSGVDTQYF
TRBJ1-3	TRBV6-6	.	.	TGTGCCAGCAGTTATCAAACCGCCATATATTTT	CASSYQTAIYF
TRBJ1-1	TRBV5-6	.	few	TGTGCCAGCAGCTTGGTACACACTGAAGCTTTCTTT	CASSLVHTEAFF
TRBJ2-7	TRBV28	TRBD1	.	TGTGCCAGCAGTCTGACGGGACAGGGGATTTGGAGCTCCTACGAGCAGTACTTC	CASSLTGQGIWSSYEQYF
TRBJ2-1	TRBV9	.	.	TGTGCCAGCAGCGGCAAAAACGAGCAGTTCTTC	CASSGKNEQFF
TRBJ2-7	TRBV18	.	.	TGTGCCAGCTCACCGAGGGACGGGACCTACGAGCAGTACTTC	CASSPRDGTYEQYF
TRBJ2-7	TRBV27	TRBD1	.	TGTGCCAGCAGGGACAGGGGCCTCTCCTACGAGCAGTACTTC	CASRDRGLSYEQYF
TRBJ2-7	TRBV27	.	.	TGTGCCAGCAGTTTAAACGGCGGCCCGCCCCACGAGCAGTACTTC	CASSLNGGPPHEQYF
TRBJ2-7	TRBV28	.	.	TGTGCCAGCAGTGGTTCGGGGATCTACGAGCAGTACTTC	CASSGSGIYEQYF
TRBJ1-3	TRBV4-2	.	.	TGTGCCAGCAGCCCTATCCAAGGGGCTGGAAACACCATATATTTT	CASSPIQGAGNTIYF
TRBJ2-7	TRBV19	.	.	TGTGCCAGTAGTTGGGACATCTCCTACGAGCAGTACTTC	CASSWDISYEQYF
TRBJ2-7	TRBV5-4	.	.	TGTGCCAGCAGCTTGGGGGCAGGCGGTACCTACGAGCAGTACTTC	CASSLGAGGTYEQYF
TRBJ2-7	TRBV11-2	.	.	TGTGCCAGCAGCTTATTATCGTACGAGCAGTACTTC	CASSLLSYEQYF
TRBJ1-4	TRBV14	.	.	TGTGCCAGCAGCGACCGTGGGGGGTACCCTAATGAAAAACTGTTTTTT	CASSDRGGYPNEKLFF
TRBJ1-1	TRBV19	.	.	TGTGCCAGTAGTCCTCGGAGGGCCGGGAGGATGAACACTGAAGCTTTCTTT	CASSPRRAGRMNTEAFF
TRBJ1-2	TRBV7-9	TRBD1	.	TGTGCCAGCAGCTCGGATACCGGGACAGCTACTTCTAACTATGGCTACACCTTC	CASSSDTGTATSNYGYTF
TRBJ1-2	TRBV21-1	.	.	TGTGCCACCTCGGGGCAAAACAATGTCTATGGCTACACCTTC	CATSGQNNVYGYTF
TRBJ2-7	TRBV2	.	.	TGTGCCAGCAGTGTAGGGGGAGGCGAGCAGTACTTC	CASSVGGGEQYF
TRBJ1-1	TRBV2	.	few	TGTGCCAGCAGCCCCGGTGGCACTGAAGCTTTCTTT	CASSPGGTEAFF
TRBJ1-1	TRBV19	.	.	TGTGCCAGTAGATTACAGGGTCAGGAAGCTTTCTTT	CASRLQGQEAFF
TRBJ2-7	TRBV30	TRBD2	.	TGTGCCTGGAGTGGGCCTACTAGCGGGGTCCCCTACGAGCAGTACTTC	CAWSGPTSGVPYEQYF
TRBJ2-5	TRBV29-1	.	.	TGCAGCGTTGTGGGACAAGAAGTGGAAGAGACCCAGTACTTC	CSVVGQEVEETQYF
TRBJ2-7	TRBV7-2	.	.	TGTGCCAGCAGCTTAGTATCGGGAGTTCTCTACGAGCAGTACTTC	CASSLVSGVLYEQYF
TRBJ1-1	TRBV2	.	.	TGTGCCAGCAGTGAAGCGCTTCGAAGGGGGGGCACTGCTTTCTTT	CASSEALRRGGTAFF
TRBJ1-2	TRBV27	.	.	TGTGCCAGCAGCTCGGGCTCCGAGTCCCCTAACTATGGCTACACCTTC	CASSSGSESPNYGYTF
TRBJ2-7	TRBV30	.	.	TGTGCCTGGAGTGAAGCCTACGAGCAGTACTTC	CAWSEAYEQYF